This T cell receptor beta chain was found in a study of T cells after yellow fever vaccination. This clonotype showed up just a few times. This CDR3 has 15 amino acids. Trimming stripped 5 bases from V and 1 base from J, with 17 bases between. In germline, CDR1 is SQVTM, CDR2 ANQGSEA. Template switching by 5'RACE produced TCR cDNA, adding a universal primer site and UMIs. TCRdb called the 5' RACE reads again in MiXCR, with one record for every CDR3 protein. This sample has about 74,000 distinct CDR3 sequences, with more than 5.5% found just once. The input for sequencing was CD8+ T cells sorted from PBMCs, taken 4 to 5 days after the first yellow fever vaccination. The TCR was taken from a man between 18 and 35 years old who received the YFV17D yellow fever vaccine. This chain joins TRBV29-1 and TRBJ1-2, with D possibly matching TRBD1 (5 bases). Here the CDR3 DNA reads TGCAGCGTTCCTTCTTGGGGCCAAAGTAACTATGGCTACACCTTC. Translated: CSVPSWGQSNYGYTF.